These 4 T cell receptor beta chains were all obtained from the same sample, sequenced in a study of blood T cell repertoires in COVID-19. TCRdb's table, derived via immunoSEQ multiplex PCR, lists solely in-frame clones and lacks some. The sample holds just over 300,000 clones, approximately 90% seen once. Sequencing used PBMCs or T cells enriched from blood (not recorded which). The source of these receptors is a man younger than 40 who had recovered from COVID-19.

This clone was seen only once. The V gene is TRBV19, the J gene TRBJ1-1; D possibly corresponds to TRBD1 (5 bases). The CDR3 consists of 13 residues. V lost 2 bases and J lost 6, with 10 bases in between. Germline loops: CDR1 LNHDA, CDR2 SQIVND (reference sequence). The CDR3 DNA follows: TGTGCCAGTAGTATATACTCAGGGTCTGAAGCTTTCTTT. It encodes CASSIYSGSEAFF.

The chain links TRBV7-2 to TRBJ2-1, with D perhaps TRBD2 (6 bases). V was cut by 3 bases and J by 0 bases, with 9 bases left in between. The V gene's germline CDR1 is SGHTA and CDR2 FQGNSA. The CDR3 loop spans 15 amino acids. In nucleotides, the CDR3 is TGTGCCAGCAGCTTGTCGGGAGCCTCCTACAATGAGCAGTTCTTC. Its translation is CASSLSGASYNEQFF.

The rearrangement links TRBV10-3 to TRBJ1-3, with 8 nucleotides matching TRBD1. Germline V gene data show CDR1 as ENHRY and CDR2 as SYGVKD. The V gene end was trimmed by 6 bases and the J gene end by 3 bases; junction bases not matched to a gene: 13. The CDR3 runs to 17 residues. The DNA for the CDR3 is TGTGCCATCAGGGCGGCTTTGGCAGGGGGCCTTGGAAACACCATATATTTT. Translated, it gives CAIRAALAGGLGNTIYF.

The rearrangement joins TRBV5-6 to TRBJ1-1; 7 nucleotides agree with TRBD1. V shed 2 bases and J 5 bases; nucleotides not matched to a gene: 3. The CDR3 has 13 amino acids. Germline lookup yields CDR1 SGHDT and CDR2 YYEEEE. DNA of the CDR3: TGTGCCAGCAGCTTAGAGGGGGCAACTGAAGCTTTCTTT. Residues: CASSLEGATEAFF.